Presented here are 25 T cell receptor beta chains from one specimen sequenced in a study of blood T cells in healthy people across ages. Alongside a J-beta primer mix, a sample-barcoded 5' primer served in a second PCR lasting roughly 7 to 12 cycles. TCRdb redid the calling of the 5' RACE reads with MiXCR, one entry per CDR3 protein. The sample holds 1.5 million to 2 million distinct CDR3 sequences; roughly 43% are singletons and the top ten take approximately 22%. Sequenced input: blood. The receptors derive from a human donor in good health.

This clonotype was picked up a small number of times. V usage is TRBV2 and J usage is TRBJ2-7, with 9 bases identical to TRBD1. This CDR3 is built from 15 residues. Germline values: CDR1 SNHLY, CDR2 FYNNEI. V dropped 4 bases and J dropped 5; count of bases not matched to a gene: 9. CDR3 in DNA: TGTGCCAGCAGTGGCCCGGGACAGGGATATGACGAGCAGTACTTC. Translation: CASSGPGQGYDEQYF. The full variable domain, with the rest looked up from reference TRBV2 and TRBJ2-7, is EPEVTQTPSHQVTQMGQEVILRCVPISNHLYFYWYRQILGQKVEFLVSFYNNEISEKSEIFDDQFSVERPDGSNFTLKIRSTKLEDSAMYFCASSGPGQGYDEQYFGPGTRLTVT.

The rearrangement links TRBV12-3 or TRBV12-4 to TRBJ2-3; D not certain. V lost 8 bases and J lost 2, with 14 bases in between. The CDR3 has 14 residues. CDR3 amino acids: CASDNDPPTDTQYF. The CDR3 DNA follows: TGTGCCAGCGATAATGATCCTCCCACAGATACGCAGTATTTT.

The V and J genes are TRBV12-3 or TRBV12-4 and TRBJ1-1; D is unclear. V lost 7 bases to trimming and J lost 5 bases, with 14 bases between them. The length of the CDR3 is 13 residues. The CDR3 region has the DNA TGTGCCAGCACCACATCCACCACTACTGAAGCTTTCTTT. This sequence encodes CASTTSTTTEAFF.

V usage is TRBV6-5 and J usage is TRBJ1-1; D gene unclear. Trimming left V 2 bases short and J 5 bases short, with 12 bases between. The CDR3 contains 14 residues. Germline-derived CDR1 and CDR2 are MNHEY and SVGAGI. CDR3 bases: TGTGCCAGCAGTTACGACCCGACGGGAACTGAAGCTTTCTTT. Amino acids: CASSYDPTGTEAFF.

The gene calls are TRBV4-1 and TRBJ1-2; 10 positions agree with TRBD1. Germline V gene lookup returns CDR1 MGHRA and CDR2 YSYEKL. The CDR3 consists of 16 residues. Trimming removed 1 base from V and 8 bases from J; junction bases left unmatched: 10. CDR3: CASSQARTGGSGGYTF. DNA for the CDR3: TGCGCCAGCAGCCAAGCAAGGACAGGGGGTTCGGGAGGCTACACCTTC.

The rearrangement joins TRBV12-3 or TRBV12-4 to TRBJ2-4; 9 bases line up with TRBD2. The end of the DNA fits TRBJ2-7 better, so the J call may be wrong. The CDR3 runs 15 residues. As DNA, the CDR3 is TGTGCCAGCAGGGCATCTGGACTAGCGCGCCACGAGCAGTACTTC. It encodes CASRASGLARHEQYF.

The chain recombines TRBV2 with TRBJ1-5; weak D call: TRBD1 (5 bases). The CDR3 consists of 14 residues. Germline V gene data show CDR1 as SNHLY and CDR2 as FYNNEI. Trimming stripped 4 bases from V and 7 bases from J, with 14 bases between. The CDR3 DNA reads TGTGCCAGCAGTGGCAGGGTAGCGGAACAGCCCCAGCATTTT. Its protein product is CASSGRVAEQPQHF.

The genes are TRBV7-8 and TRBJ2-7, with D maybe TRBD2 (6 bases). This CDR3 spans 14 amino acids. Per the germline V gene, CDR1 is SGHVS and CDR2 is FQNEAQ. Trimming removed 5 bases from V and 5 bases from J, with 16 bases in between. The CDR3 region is CASSPAGQENEQYF. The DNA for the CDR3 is TGTGCCAGCAGCCCCGCGGGGCAGGAAAACGAGCAGTACTTC.

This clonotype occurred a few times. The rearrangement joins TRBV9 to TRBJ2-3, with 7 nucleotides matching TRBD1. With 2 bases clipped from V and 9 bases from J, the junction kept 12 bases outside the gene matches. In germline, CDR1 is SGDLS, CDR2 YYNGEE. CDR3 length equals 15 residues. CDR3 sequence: CASSVAGTVDGTQYF. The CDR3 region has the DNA TGTGCCAGCAGCGTGGCCGGGACAGTGGATGGAACGCAGTATTTT. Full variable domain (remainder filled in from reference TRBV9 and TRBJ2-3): DSGVTQTPKHLITATGQRVTLRCSPRSGDLSVYWYQQSLDQGLQFLIQYYNGEERAKGNILERFSAQQFPDLHSELNLSSLELGDSALYFCASSVAGTVDGTQYFGPGTRLTVL.

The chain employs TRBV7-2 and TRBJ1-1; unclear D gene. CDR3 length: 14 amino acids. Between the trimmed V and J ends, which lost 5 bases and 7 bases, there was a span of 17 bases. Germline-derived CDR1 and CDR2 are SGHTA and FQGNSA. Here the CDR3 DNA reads TGTGCCAGCAGCCCGTGGGCGGGTTCTAGTGAAGCTTTCTTT. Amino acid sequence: CASSPWAGSSEAFF.

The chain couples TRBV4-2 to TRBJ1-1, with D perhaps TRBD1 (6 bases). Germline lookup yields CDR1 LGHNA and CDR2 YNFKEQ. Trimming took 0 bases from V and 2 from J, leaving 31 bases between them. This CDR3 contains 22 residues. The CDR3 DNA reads TGTGCCAGCAGCCAAGATTTGGGGTCGGGCAGGGGTCACAGTGGAGTAAACACTGAAGCTTTCTTT. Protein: CASSQDLGSGRGHSGVNTEAFF.

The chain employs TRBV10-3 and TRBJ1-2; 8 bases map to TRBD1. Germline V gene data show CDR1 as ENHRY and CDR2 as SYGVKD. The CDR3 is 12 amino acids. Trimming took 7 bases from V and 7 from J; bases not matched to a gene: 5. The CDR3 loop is CAITDRDAGYTF. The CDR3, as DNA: TGTGCCATCACGGACAGGGATGCTGGCTACACCTTC.

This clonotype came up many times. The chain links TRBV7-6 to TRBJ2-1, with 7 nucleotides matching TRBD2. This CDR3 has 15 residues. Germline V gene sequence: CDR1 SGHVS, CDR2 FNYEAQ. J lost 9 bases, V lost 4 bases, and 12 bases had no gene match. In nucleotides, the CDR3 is TGTGCCAGCAGCTCGGTAGTAGCGGGTCTCGGTGAGCAGTTCTTC. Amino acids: CASSSVVAGLGEQFF.

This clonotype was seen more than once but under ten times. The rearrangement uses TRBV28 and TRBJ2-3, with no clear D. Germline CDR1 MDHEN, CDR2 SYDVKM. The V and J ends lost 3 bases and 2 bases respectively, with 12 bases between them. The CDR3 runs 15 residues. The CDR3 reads CASSFGSGVTDTQYF. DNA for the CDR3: TGTGCCAGCAGTTTTGGGTCAGGAGTCACAGATACGCAGTATTTT.

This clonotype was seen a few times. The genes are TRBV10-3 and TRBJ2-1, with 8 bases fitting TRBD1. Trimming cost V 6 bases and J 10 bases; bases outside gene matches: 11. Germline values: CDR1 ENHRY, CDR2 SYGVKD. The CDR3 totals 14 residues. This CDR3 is CAIRNGQGSYEQFF. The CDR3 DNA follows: TGTGCCATCAGAAACGGACAGGGATCCTACGAGCAGTTCTTC.

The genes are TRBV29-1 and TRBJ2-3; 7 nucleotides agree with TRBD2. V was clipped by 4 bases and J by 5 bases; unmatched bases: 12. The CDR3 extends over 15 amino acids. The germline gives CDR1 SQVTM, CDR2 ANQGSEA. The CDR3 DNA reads TGCAGCGTTGTGGAGCTAGCGGCGTCGAGAGATACGCAGTATTTT. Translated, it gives CSVVELAASRDTQYF.

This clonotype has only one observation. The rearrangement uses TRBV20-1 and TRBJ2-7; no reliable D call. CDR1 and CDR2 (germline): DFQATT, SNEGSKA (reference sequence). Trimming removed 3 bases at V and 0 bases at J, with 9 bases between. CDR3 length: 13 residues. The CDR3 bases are TGCAGTGCTAGCAAAAATCCCTCCTACGAGCAGTACTTC. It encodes CSASKNPSYEQYF.

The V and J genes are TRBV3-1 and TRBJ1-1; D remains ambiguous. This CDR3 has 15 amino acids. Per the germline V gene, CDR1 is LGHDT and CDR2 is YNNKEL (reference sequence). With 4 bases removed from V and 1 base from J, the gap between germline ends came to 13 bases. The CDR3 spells CASSPRTAPNTEAFF. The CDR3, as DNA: TGTGCCAGCAGCCCTCGGACGGCCCCGAACACTGAAGCTTTCTTT. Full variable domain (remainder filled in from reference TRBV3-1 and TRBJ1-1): DTAVSQTPKYLVTQMGNDKSIKCEQNLGHDTMYWYKQDSKKFLKIMFSYNNKELIINETVPNRFSPKSPDKAHLNLHINSLELGDSAVYFCASSPRTAPNTEAFFGQGTRLTVV.

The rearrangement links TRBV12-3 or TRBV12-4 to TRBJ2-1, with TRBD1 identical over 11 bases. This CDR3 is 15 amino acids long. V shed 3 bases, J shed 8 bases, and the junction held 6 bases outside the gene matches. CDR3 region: CASSFRTGGGDEQFF. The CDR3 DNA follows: TGTGCCAGCAGTTTCAGGACAGGGGGCGGAGATGAGCAGTTCTTC.

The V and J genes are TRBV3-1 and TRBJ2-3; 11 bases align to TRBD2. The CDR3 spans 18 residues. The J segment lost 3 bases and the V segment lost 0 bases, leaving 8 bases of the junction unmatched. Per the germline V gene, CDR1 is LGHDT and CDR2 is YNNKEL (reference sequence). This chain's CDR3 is CASSQDRVSGGATDTQYF. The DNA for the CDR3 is TGTGCCAGCAGCCAAGATCGGGTTAGCGGGGGGGCGACAGATACGCAGTATTTT.

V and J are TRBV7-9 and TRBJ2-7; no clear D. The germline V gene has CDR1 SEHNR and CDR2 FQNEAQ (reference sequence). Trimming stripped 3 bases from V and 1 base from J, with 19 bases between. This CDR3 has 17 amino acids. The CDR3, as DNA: TGTGCCAGCAGCTTTGGTGGGTTACGTTCTAAATCCTACGAGCAGTACTTC. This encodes CASSFGGLRSKSYEQYF.

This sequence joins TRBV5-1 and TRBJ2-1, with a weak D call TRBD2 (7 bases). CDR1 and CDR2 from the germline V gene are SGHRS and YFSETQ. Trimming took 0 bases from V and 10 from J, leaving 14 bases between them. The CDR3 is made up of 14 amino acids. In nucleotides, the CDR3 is TGCGCCAGCAGCTTGGAGGGGGGGAACAGAGAGCAGTTCTTC. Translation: CASSLEGGNREQFF.

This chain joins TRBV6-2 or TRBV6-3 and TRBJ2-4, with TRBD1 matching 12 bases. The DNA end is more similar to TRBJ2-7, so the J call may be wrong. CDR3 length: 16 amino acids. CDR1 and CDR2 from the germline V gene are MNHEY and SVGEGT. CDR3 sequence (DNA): TGTGCCAGCAGTTACTCGCTTCCGGGACAGGGGGCCGAGCAGTACTTC. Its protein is CASSYSLPGQGAEQYF.

CDR3 protein: CASRSDRDNEQYF. The CDR3 nucleotides read TGTGCCAGCAGGTCGGACAGGGACAACGAGCAGTACTTC. The gene calls are TRBV2 and TRBJ2-5; 8 bases are shared with TRBD1. The J call may be incorrect, as the DNA end agrees better with TRBJ2-7. CDR1 and CDR2 (germline): SNHLY, FYNNEI. The CDR3 loop spans 13 amino acids.

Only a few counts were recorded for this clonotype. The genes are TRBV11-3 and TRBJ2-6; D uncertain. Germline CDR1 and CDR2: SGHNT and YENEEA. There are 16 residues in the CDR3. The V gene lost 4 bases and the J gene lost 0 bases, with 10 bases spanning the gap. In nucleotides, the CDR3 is TGTGCCAGCAGCTCAATGCGAGTCTCTGGGGCCAACGTCCTGACTTTC. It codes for CASSSMRVSGANVLTF.